These T cell receptor beta chains were read from a single sample in a study of blood T cell repertoires in COVID-19. The table came from immunoSEQ multiplex PCR; TCRdb's copy has only in-frame clones and leaves some out. The repertoire consists of 130,000 or so clones, with about 86% occurring once and the leading ten covering around 8.4%. Sequencing input: peripheral blood. The receptors were gathered from a woman aged 55-69 years with acute or convalescent COVID-19. The conserved cysteine and the conserved F or W are not part of the CDR3 here. Not every row has a clone size; where given, it reads once, few, many or a size class.

CDR3aa: ASSYAGGSDGYT
abundance: few
j_gene: TRBJ1-2
v_gene: TRBV6-2/TRBV6-3

CDR3aa: ATSDPGLAGAKRSRELF
abundance: few
j_gene: TRBJ2-2
v_gene: TRBV24-1

CDR3aa: ASIGSTGPQGAEAF
abundance: -
j_gene: TRBJ1-1
v_gene: TRBV6-4

CDR3aa: ASSLLDPGGTDTQY
abundance: -
j_gene: TRBJ2-3
v_gene: TRBV18

CDR3aa: ASSLRAGQYSNQPQH
abundance: few
j_gene: TRBJ1-5
v_gene: TRBV7-3

CDR3aa: ASSLAGTTLGNTIY
abundance: -
j_gene: TRBJ1-3
v_gene: TRBV5-1

CDR3aa: ASSFRGLAQETQY
abundance: -
j_gene: TRBJ2-5
v_gene: TRBV7-9

CDR3aa: ASSLGAGGANYGYT
abundance: -
j_gene: TRBJ1-2
v_gene: TRBV5-6

CDR3aa: ASRFLDGYT
abundance: -
j_gene: TRBJ1-2
v_gene: TRBV6-5

CDR3aa: AWRLAGALWYNEQF
abundance: -
j_gene: TRBJ2-1
v_gene: TRBV30

CDR3aa: ASSPHPDRGLTQMNTEAF
abundance: -
j_gene: TRBJ1-1
v_gene: TRBV6-2/TRBV6-3

CDR3aa: ATSRDPANYGYT
abundance: -
j_gene: TRBJ1-2
v_gene: TRBV15

CDR3aa: ASRGTGDRLYEQY
abundance: -
j_gene: TRBJ2-7
v_gene: TRBV6-5

CDR3aa: ASSPTTGFNEQY
abundance: few
j_gene: TRBJ2-7
v_gene: TRBV5-1

CDR3aa: ASSVLRGAAYEQY
abundance: -
j_gene: TRBJ2-7
v_gene: TRBV19

CDR3aa: ASSLGTGAETQY
abundance: -
j_gene: TRBJ2-5
v_gene: TRBV7-6

CDR3aa: ASSALSTDTQY
abundance: -
j_gene: TRBJ2-3
v_gene: TRBV4-3

CDR3aa: ASSLAAMVTGRVDTIY
abundance: few
j_gene: TRBJ1-3
v_gene: TRBV7-6

CDR3aa: ATSTYLRGLNYGYT
abundance: -
j_gene: TRBJ1-2
v_gene: TRBV15

CDR3aa: ASSPPGTPNTEAF
abundance: -
j_gene: TRBJ1-1
v_gene: TRBV11-2

CDR3aa: ASSATGSGNTIY
abundance: -
j_gene: TRBJ1-3
v_gene: TRBV9

CDR3aa: ASSLEDRYNEQF
abundance: -
j_gene: TRBJ2-1
v_gene: TRBV7-6

CDR3aa: ASSVGDRGWNTEAF
abundance: -
j_gene: TRBJ1-1
v_gene: TRBV9

CDR3aa: ASSFSSQTGSSYNEQF
abundance: -
j_gene: TRBJ2-1
v_gene: TRBV5-5

CDR3aa: ASSYLGTGDGYGYT
abundance: -
j_gene: TRBJ1-2
v_gene: TRBV6-5

CDR3aa: ASSLARGSPLH
abundance: -
j_gene: TRBJ1-6
v_gene: TRBV11-2

CDR3aa: ASSYAGGRSTDTQY
abundance: once
j_gene: TRBJ2-3
v_gene: TRBV7-3

CDR3aa: ASSLLATRGGNRDTQY
abundance: -
j_gene: TRBJ2-3
v_gene: TRBV27

CDR3aa: ASSLGGRYEQY
abundance: once
j_gene: TRBJ2-7
v_gene: TRBV11-3

CDR3aa: ASSLYPPGQQGNTIY
abundance: -
j_gene: TRBJ1-3
v_gene: TRBV28

CDR3aa: ASSLGWRRELF
abundance: many
j_gene: TRBJ2-2
v_gene: TRBV7-8

CDR3aa: SVDTGGPDEQF
abundance: few
j_gene: TRBJ2-1
v_gene: TRBV29-1

CDR3aa: ASSAYRVLGAEAF
abundance: once
j_gene: TRBJ1-1
v_gene: TRBV2

CDR3aa: ATSGSRGQTDEQY
abundance: -
j_gene: TRBJ2-7
v_gene: TRBV24-1

CDR3aa: AWSANSNQPQH
abundance: -
j_gene: TRBJ1-5
v_gene: TRBV30

CDR3aa: ASSPLGGAEQF
abundance: -
j_gene: TRBJ2-1
v_gene: TRBV7-3

CDR3aa: ASSEYSEGYGYT
abundance: -
j_gene: TRBJ1-2
v_gene: TRBV6-1

CDR3aa: ASGSEGGGNQPQH
abundance: -
j_gene: TRBJ1-5
v_gene: TRBV10-3

CDR3aa: SASSWTSGGEADTQY
abundance: -
j_gene: TRBJ2-3
v_gene: TRBV20-1

CDR3aa: ASQANREWNTEAF
abundance: -
j_gene: TRBJ1-1
v_gene: TRBV5-4

CDR3aa: ASSYSVGASYEQY
abundance: -
j_gene: TRBJ2-7
v_gene: TRBV6-5

CDR3aa: ASSDSQGGANVLT
abundance: once
j_gene: TRBJ2-6
v_gene: TRBV6-4

CDR3aa: AWTGGPYNEQF
abundance: -
j_gene: TRBJ2-1
v_gene: TRBV30

CDR3aa: ASSFRTGIIIGYT
abundance: once
j_gene: TRBJ1-2
v_gene: TRBV28

CDR3aa: ASRGGGRSYEQY
abundance: -
j_gene: TRBJ2-7
v_gene: TRBV28